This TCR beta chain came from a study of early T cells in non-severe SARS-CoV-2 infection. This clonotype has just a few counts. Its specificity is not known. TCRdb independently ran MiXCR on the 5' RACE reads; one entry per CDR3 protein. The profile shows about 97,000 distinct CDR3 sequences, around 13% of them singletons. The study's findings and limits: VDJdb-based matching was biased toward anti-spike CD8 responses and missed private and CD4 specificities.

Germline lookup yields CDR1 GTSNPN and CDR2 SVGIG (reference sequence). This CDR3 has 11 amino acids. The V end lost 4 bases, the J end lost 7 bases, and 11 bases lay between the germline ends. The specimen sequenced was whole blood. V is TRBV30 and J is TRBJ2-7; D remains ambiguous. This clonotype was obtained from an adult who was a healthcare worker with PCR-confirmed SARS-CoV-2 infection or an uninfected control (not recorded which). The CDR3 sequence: CAWTKSWEQYF. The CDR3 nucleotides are TGTGCCTGGACGAAGTCTTGGGAGCAGTACTTC.